This is a list of T cell receptor beta chains from one sample in a study of spatial heterogeneity in lung cancer. Using its own MiXCR run on the 5' RACE reads, TCRdb lists one record per CDR3 protein. Of about 36,000 distinct CDR3 sequences in the sample, around 5% were seen once. The sample was PBMCs, taken at surgery. The receptors stem from a female donor with early-stage non-small cell lung cancer. Both conserved end residues are part of each CDR3. A D gene is named only where the DNA matches it firmly. Size values are once, few and many counts, or a class for expanded clones, and some rows have none.

TRBV3-1,.,few,TRBJ1-2,CASSLGSGYTF,TGTGCCAGCAGCCTAGGCAGCGGCTACACCTTC
TRBV7-8,TRBD1,many,TRBJ1-2,CASSTGDRGNYGYTF,TGTGCCAGCAGCACCGGGGACAGGGGCAACTATGGCTACACCTTC
TRBV6-1,.,medium-sized,TRBJ2-2,CASSDGELFF,TGTGCCAGCAGTGACGGGGAGCTGTTTTTT
TRBV3-1,TRBD1,few,TRBJ2-1,CASSLGQLNEQFF,TGTGCCAGCAGCCTGGGACAGTTAAATGAGCAGTTCTTC
TRBV11-3,.,.,TRBJ2-7,CASSPMGRASSYEQYF,TGTGCCAGCAGCCCGATGGGGCGGGCCAGCTCCTACGAGCAGTACTTC
TRBV29-1,.,many,TRBJ2-6,CSVDDQEVSSGANVLTF,TGCAGCGTGGATGATCAAGAGGTTTCCTCTGGGGCCAACGTCCTGACTTTC
TRBV11-2,TRBD1,many,TRBJ1-6,CASSWGQGAPYNSPLHF,TGTGCCAGCAGCTGGGGACAGGGAGCCCCCTATAATTCACCCCTCCACTTT
TRBV6-5,TRBD1,few,TRBJ1-2,CASSYRRPRQGFTGYTF,TGTGCCAGCAGTTACCGAAGGCCCCGACAGGGGTTTACTGGCTACACCTTC
TRBV7-8,TRBD1,many,TRBJ1-5,CASGNQGANQPQHF,TGTGCCAGCGGAAATCAGGGGGCTAATCAGCCCCAGCATTTT
TRBV28,.,many,TRBJ1-1,CASSLFSGTEAFF,TGTGCCAGCAGTTTGTTTTCCGGCACTGAAGCTTTCTTT
TRBV12-3/TRBV12-4,.,.,TRBJ1-3,CASRVGCFDSGNTIYF,TGTGCCAGCAGGGTAGGCTGTTTTGACTCTGGAAACACCATATATTTT
TRBV13,.,.,TRBJ1-1,CASSLQWSIRGFNTEAFF,TGTGCCAGCAGCTTACAATGGTCCATCAGGGGTTTCAACACTGAAGCTTTCTTT
TRBV7-2,TRBD1,.,TRBJ1-1,CASNTGTGRTTEAFF,TGTGCCAGCAACACCGGGACAGGTCGCACCACTGAAGCTTTCTTT
TRBV5-1,.,many,TRBJ2-6,CASSFTPDSSGANVLTF,TGCGCCAGCAGCTTTACCCCGGACAGCTCTGGGGCCAACGTCCTGACTTTC
TRBV18,.,many,TRBJ2-3,CASSWGTDTQYF,TGTGCCAGCTCTTGGGGGACAGATACGCAGTATTTT